Below, 23 T cell receptor beta chains from the same sample are listed, as sequenced in a study of molecular identifiers for immune sequencing clone quantification. One entry per CDR3 protein, called by TCRdb with MiXCR from the PCR reads. The sample consists of about 320,000 distinct CDR3 sequences, 24% of them appearing once. The specimen was naive CD8+ T cells from blood, with Jurkat cell RNA spiked in. This sample's subset: FACS-sorted CD8+CD4-CCR7+CD45RA+ naive T cells. Receptor source: a human donor in good health. Some libraries in this study had Jurkat cell RNA spiked in.

Concerning this clonotype: Compared with germline, one end of the junction differs, possibly owing to a read error. The rearrangement joins TRBV14 to TRBJ2-7; 9 nucleotides match TRBD1. Germline V gives CDR1 SGHDN, CDR2 FVKESK. The CDR3 is made up of 14 amino acids. The CDR3 region has the DNA TGTGACAGCAGCCCGGGACAGGGTGAGTACGAGCAGTACTTC. Protein sequence: CDSSPGQGEYEQYF.

This chain uses TRBV6-2 or TRBV6-3 with TRBJ2-7; D not certain. The V gene's germline CDR1 is MNHEY and CDR2 SVGEGT. V was cut by 2 bases and J by 4 bases, with 9 bases left in between. CDR3 size: 13 residues. CDR3 DNA sequence: TGTGCCAGCAGTTACGGATGGGGATACGAGCAGTACTTC. This codes for CASSYGWGYEQYF.

The table lists this clonotype with a few counts. J is TRBJ1-5 and V is TRBV28; possibly TRBD1 for D (6 bases). The CDR3 spans 15 residues. CDR1 and CDR2 from the germline V gene are MDHEN and SYDVKM. Trimming pared 5 bases from V and 1 base from J, leaving 12 bases between. The CDR3 loop reads CASSGQTVSNQPQHF. CDR3 nucleotides: TGTGCCAGCAGTGGACAGACAGTGAGCAATCAGCCCCAGCATTTT.

At least ten counts were recorded for this clonotype. The chain employs TRBV20-1 and TRBJ1-5, with a possible D match to TRBD1 (5 bases). Per germline, CDR1 DFQATT and CDR2 SNEGSKA (reference sequence). V was pared by 3 bases and J by 2 bases, with 11 bases between. The CDR3 contains 14 residues. CDR3 residues: CSASGEGGNQPQHF. CDR3 nucleotide sequence: TGCAGTGCTAGCGGGGAAGGGGGCAATCAGCCCCAGCATTTT.

This clonotype showed up many times. This chain links TRBV13 with TRBJ2-5; a possible D gene is TRBD1 (5 bases). The CDR3 sequence is 15 residues long. Germline CDR1 reads PRHDT; CDR2 reads FYEKMQ (reference sequence). With 5 bases removed from V and 3 bases from J, the gap between germline ends came to 16 bases. CDR3 nucleotides: TGTGCCAGCAGCCAATCCGAAGGGGAAGAAGAGACCCAGTACTTC. Its translation: CASSQSEGEEETQYF.

The chain joins TRBV19 to TRBJ2-4; 11 nucleotides line up with TRBD2. This CDR3 is 21 amino acids long. The junction had 19 bases not matched to a gene; V was cut back by 0 bases and J by 6 bases. Germline V gives CDR1 LNHDA, CDR2 SQIVND (reference sequence). CDR3 nucleotides: TGTGCCAGTAGTATAGATCACTCGACTAGCGGGATGATCCCTCTCGGAAACATTCAGTACTTC. The encoded protein is CASSIDHSTSGMIPLGNIQYF. The variable domain in full, with the rest retrieved from reference TRBV19 and TRBJ2-4, is DGGITQSPKYLFRKEGQNVTLSCEQNLNHDAMYWYRQDPGQGLRLIYYSQIVNDFQKGDIAEGYSVSREKKESFPLTVTSAQKNPTAFYLCASSIDHSTSGMIPLGNIQYFGAGTRLSVL.

V usage is TRBV27 and J usage is TRBJ2-7, with 9 bases fitting TRBD1. Germline CDR1 is MNHEY and CDR2 is SMNVEV (reference sequence). The CDR3 runs to 16 residues. The V and J ends lost 5 bases and 6 bases, in that order; junction bases with no gene match: 14. The CDR3: CASSPVSGTGTGEQYF. Written as DNA, the CDR3 is TGTGCCAGCAGTCCAGTATCCGGGACAGGGACTGGCGAGCAGTACTTC.

In its sample, this clonotype was seen many times. The rearrangement uses TRBV7-9 and TRBJ2-5; TRBD2 might be the D (5 bases). Germline CDR1 is SEHNR and CDR2 is FQNEAQ (reference sequence). Deletions cut 5 bases from V and 5 bases from J, with 12 bases between. The CDR3 has 13 amino acids. CDR3 sequence: CASSRDWEETQYF. CDR3 sequence (DNA): TGTGCCAGCAGCCGCGACTGGGAGGAGACCCAGTACTTC.

This clonotype was counted between two and nine times. This sequence joins TRBV28 and TRBJ2-3, with D possibly called TRBD1 or TRBD2 (5 bases each). The CDR3 is 18 residues long. V was trimmed by 2 bases and J by 0 bases, leaving 18 bases between them. Germline V gives CDR1 MDHEN, CDR2 SYDVKM. CDR3 protein: CASSLGTEDDWSTDTQYF. In nucleotides, the CDR3 is TGTGCCAGCAGTTTAGGGACCGAGGACGATTGGAGCACAGATACGCAGTATTTT.

This clonotype was found a few times. The chain employs TRBV28 and TRBJ1-2, with D tentatively TRBD1 (6 bases). Trimming removed 1 base from V and 2 bases from J, with 14 bases in between. This CDR3 contains 16 residues. CDR1 MDHEN and CDR2 SYDVKM come from the germline V gene. CDR3 sequence: CASSLYRTAKNYGYTF. Written as DNA, the CDR3 is TGTGCCAGCAGTTTATACAGGACAGCCAAAAACTATGGCTACACCTTC.

With respect to this clonotype: Compared with germline, one end of the junction differs, possibly owing to a read error. The chain joins TRBV19 to TRBJ2-7; D is possibly TRBD1 or TRBD2 (5 bases each). The CDR3 sequence is 13 residues long. The V gene's germline CDR1 is LNHDA and CDR2 SQIVND (reference sequence). In DNA, the CDR3 is TGTGCCAGTAGTCCGGGACGGACCTACGAGGAGTACTTC. It codes for CASSPGRTYEEYF.

As concerns this clonotype: A much larger clone lies one base from this, so it may be a read error. The rearrangement links TRBV19 to TRBJ1-2; no clear D gene. The CDR3 is 13 amino acids. CDR1 is LNHDA and CDR2 is SQIVND in the germline V gene (reference sequence). The CDR3, as DNA: TGTGCCAGTAGTGAAAGTGGTAACTATGACTACACCTTC. It codes for CASSESGNYDYTF. Combining the CDR3 with reference TRBV19 and TRBJ1-2 gives the whole variable domain DGGITQSPKYLFRKEGQNVTLSCEQNLNHDAMYWYRQDPGQGLRLIYYSQIVNDFQKGDIAEGYSVSREKKESFPLTVTSAQKNPTAFYLCASSESGNYDYTFGSGTRLTVV.

The rearrangement links TRBV7-2 to TRBJ2-4, with no clear D. Between the trimmed V and J ends, which lost 4 bases and 7 bases, there was a span of 14 bases. The germline V gene encodes CDR1 SGHTA and CDR2 FQGNSA. The CDR3 extends over 14 amino acids. CDR3 sequence: CASSSGLGPNIQYF. CDR3 bases: TGTGCCAGCAGCTCGGGTTTGGGCCCGAACATTCAGTACTTC.

As regards this clonotype: A much more abundant neighbour one base away suggests this may be a read error. The chain couples TRBV7-2 to TRBJ2-2; 9 positions match TRBD2. V was clipped by 3 bases and J by 1 base; unmatched bases: 12. Germline V lookup: CDR1 SGHTA, CDR2 FQGNSA. The CDR3 is 19 residues long. CDR3: CASSFSMVSGSKNTGELFF. The CDR3 coding sequence is TGTGCCAGCAGCTTTTCTATGGTTAGCGGGAGTAAGAACACCGGGGAGCTGTTTTTT.

This clonotype showed up many times. V gene TRBV7-2 combines with J gene TRBJ1-1, with D possibly TRBD1 on 5 matching bases. CDR1 SGHTA and CDR2 FQGNSA come from the germline V gene. Deletions cut 5 bases from V and 11 bases from J, with 15 bases between. This CDR3 has 12 amino acids. CDR3 nucleotides: TGTGCCAGCAGCCCCAGCTTAGGGGCTGCTTTCTTT. It translates to CASSPSLGAAFF.

This clonotype was counted between two and nine times. The rearrangement joins TRBV7-9 to TRBJ2-1, with D possibly being TRBD1 or TRBD2 (6 bases each). Trimming removed 6 bases at V and 5 bases at J, with 17 bases between. This CDR3 spans 15 amino acids. Looked up from germline, CDR1 is SEHNR and CDR2 is FQNEAQ (reference sequence). The CDR3 region has the DNA TGTGCCAGCAGATCACGGTCGGGGGCCGACAATGAGCAGTTCTTC. Translation: CASRSRSGADNEQFF.

This clonotype was seen at least ten times. The V call is TRBV2, the J call TRBJ1-1, with TRBD1 as a possible D gene (5 bases). The CDR3 spans 17 residues. Germline CDR1 and CDR2: SNHLY and FYNNEI. Trimming stripped 9 bases from V and 2 bases from J, with 25 bases between. The CDR3 loop reads CASRESGPYLKNTEAFF. In DNA, the CDR3 is TGTGCCAGTAGGGAGTCGGGGCCCTACTTAAAAAACACTGAAGCTTTCTTT.

About this clonotype: A read error may be the cause here, since a much bigger clone is one base away. This chain joins TRBV12-3 or TRBV12-4 and TRBJ1-5; 7 nucleotides line up with TRBD1. This CDR3 region has 15 residues. CDR3 in DNA: TGTGCCGGCAGTTTGGGGCAGGGGGGCAATCAGCCCCAGCATTTT. Its translation: CAGSLGQGGNQPQHF.

This clonotype was seen only once. This could be a read error, since a much larger clone is one nucleotide away. This chain joins TRBV12-3 or TRBV12-4 and TRBJ2-3; possibly TRBD1 for D (6 bases). Trimming left V 5 bases short and J 14 bases short, with 14 bases between. The CDR3 loop spans 11 amino acids. The CDR3 region is CASSTAGERYF. The CDR3 DNA reads TGTGCCAGCAGTACGGCAGGGGAACGGTATTTT.

The sample holds many counts of this clonotype. V gene TRBV5-6 combines with J gene TRBJ1-3; D ambiguous. The CDR3 covers 15 residues. With 0 bases removed from V and 0 bases from J, the gap between germline ends came to 7 bases. CDR1 is SGHDT and CDR2 is YYEEEE in the germline V gene. In DNA form, the CDR3 reads TGTGCCAGCAGCTTGGGCGGATACTCTGGAAACACCATATATTTT. Protein product: CASSLGGYSGNTIYF. Together with reference TRBV5-6 and TRBJ1-3, the CDR3 gives the full variable domain: DAGVTQSPTHLIKTRGQQVTLRCSPKSGHDTVSWYQQALGQGPQFIFQYYEEEERQRGNFPDRFSGHQFPNYSSELNVNALLLGDSALYLCASSLGGYSGNTIYFGEGSWLTVV.

The genes are TRBV16 and TRBJ1-4, with no clear D. The germline V gene encodes CDR1 KGHSY and CDR2 FQNENV. Trimming removed 2 bases from V and 8 bases from J, with 21 bases in between. This CDR3 is 17 amino acids long. CDR3 nucleotide sequence: TGTGCCAGCAGCCAAGAAAGACAATCCTGGCCGGGCGAAAAACTGTTTTTT. Amino acids: CASSQERQSWPGEKLFF.

This clonotype was seen a handful of times. The chain combines TRBV7-9 with TRBJ2-1, with 7 bases matching TRBD2. Germline lookup yields CDR1 SEHNR and CDR2 FQNEAQ (reference sequence). V trimming: 2 bases; J trimming: 3 bases; junction bases outside the gene matches: 10. The CDR3 sequence is 17 residues long. The CDR3 bases are TGTGCCAGCAGCTTACGTGGCAGCGGGGAGATCTACAATGAGCAGTTCTTC. Its protein is CASSLRGSGEIYNEQFF.

This clonotype appeared many times. The J gene is TRBJ2-3, the V gene TRBV7-6; D is unclear. Germline V gene lookup returns CDR1 SGHVS and CDR2 FNYEAQ. The CDR3 runs to 15 residues. V was cut by 5 bases and J by 6 bases, with 18 bases left in between. The CDR3 sequence: CASSPILRRVDTQYF. The CDR3 nucleotides are TGTGCCAGCAGCCCCATCCTCCGCCGGGTTGATACGCAGTATTTT. Based on the CDR3 plus reference TRBV7-6 and TRBJ2-3, the full variable domain is GAGVSQSPRYKVTKRGQDVALRCDPISGHVSLYWYRQALGQGPEFLTYFNYEAQQDKSGLPNDRFSAERPEGSISTLTIQRTEQRDSAMYRCASSPILRRVDTQYFGPGTRLTVL.